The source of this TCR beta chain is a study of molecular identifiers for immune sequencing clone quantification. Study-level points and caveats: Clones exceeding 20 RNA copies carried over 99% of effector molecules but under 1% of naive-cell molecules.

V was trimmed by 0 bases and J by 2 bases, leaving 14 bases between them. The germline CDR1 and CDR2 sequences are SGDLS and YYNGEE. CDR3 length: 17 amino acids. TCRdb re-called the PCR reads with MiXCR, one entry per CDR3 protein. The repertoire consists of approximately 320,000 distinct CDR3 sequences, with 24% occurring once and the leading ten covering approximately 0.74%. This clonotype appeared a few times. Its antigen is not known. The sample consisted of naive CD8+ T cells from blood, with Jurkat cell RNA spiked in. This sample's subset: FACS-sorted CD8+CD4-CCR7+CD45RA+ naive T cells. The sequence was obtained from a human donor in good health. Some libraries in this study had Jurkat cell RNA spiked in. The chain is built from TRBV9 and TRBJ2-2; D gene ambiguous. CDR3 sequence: CASSVGSPVTNTGELFF. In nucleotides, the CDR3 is TGTGCCAGCAGCGTAGGATCCCCCGTGACCAACACCGGGGAGCTGTTTTTT.